The 25 T cell receptor beta chains reported below all come from one sample, sequenced in a study of beta chain features in type 1 diabetes. Study observations and caveats: TCRB CDR3s from Type 1 diabetes patients were moderately but significantly shorter in all four CD4+ subsets.

Isolated RNA was reverse transcribed in full, so expressed TCRB transcripts were sequenced. Sequencing was performed with immunoSEQ multiplex PCR; in TCRdb, only in-frame clones are kept and a portion is missing. The sample lists some 660,000 clones, 11% to 15% occurring once. These receptors are not linked to any known antigen. The sequenced material came from naive CD4+ T cells from blood. These TCRs come from a man younger than 30 with type 1 diabetes.

This chain connects TRBV6-5 to TRBJ2-7; the D gene is possibly TRBD1 (5 bases). V was shortened by 5 bases and J by 6 bases, with 14 bases between the two germline ends. The CDR3 covers 13 residues. The germline V gene has CDR1 MNHEY and CDR2 SVGAGI. The CDR3 region is CASSNSGIGEQYF. The CDR3 DNA is TGTGCCAGCAGTAATTCAGGGATTGGCGAGCAGTACTTC.

This clone was found a few times. The chain carries TRBV15 and TRBJ1-5; a weak D match, TRBD1 (5 bases). Germline assignment: CDR1 LNHNV and CDR2 YYDKDF (reference sequence). The ends were cut back, 0 bases at V and 6 bases at J, with 6 bases in the middle. This CDR3 is built from 13 residues. The CDR3 DNA follows: TGTGCCACCAGCAGAGATCAGGGTCAGCCCCAGCATTTT. Protein product: CATSRDQGQPQHF. The variable domain in full, completed from reference TRBV15 and TRBJ1-5, reads DAMVIQNPRYQVTQFGKPVTLSCSQTLNHNVMYWYQQKSSQAPKLLFHYYDKDFNNEADTPDNFQSRRPNTSFCFLDIRSPGLGDTAMYLCATSRDQGQPQHFGDGTRLSIL.

This clone was counted only a few times. This chain connects TRBV7-9 to TRBJ2-3; the D call may be TRBD1 or TRBD2 (5 bases each). The germline V gene has CDR1 SEHNR and CDR2 FQNEAQ (reference sequence). V shed 4 bases and J shed 9 bases, with 17 bases lying between them. This CDR3 has 14 residues. The CDR3 region has the DNA TGTGCCAGCAGCTCCGGGACCCACCTCTCGACGCAGTATTTT. Its protein product is CASSSGTHLSTQYF.

The table lists this clone with a few counts. The chain employs TRBV11-1 and TRBJ2-2; D gene uncertain. Germline V lookup: CDR1 SGHAT, CDR2 FQDESV (reference sequence). V lost 9 bases to trimming and J lost 5 bases, with 10 bases between them. This CDR3 region has 12 residues. The CDR3 loop reads CASKLETGELFF. For the CDR3, the DNA is TGTGCCAGTAAGCTCGAAACCGGGGAGCTGTTTTTT.

This clone has at least ten counts. This chain links TRBV13 with TRBJ1-4; TRBD1 agrees at 7 bases. The CDR3 runs 17 residues. Germline values: CDR1 PRHDT, CDR2 FYEKMQ (reference sequence). Trimming removed 9 bases from V and 0 bases from J; junction bases left unmatched: 13. DNA of the CDR3: TGTGCCAGTCTTACGAGTCAGGGGGAGGCAACTAATGAAAAACTGTTTTTT. The encoded protein is CASLTSQGEATNEKLFF.

The sample holds a few counts of this clone. The chain joins TRBV5-1 to TRBJ2-7; tentatively, D is TRBD2 (5 bases). Germline CDR1 and CDR2: SGHRS and YFSETQ. CDR3 size: 16 residues. Trimming removed 1 base at V and 3 bases at J, with 17 bases between. Here the CDR3 DNA reads TGCGCCAGCAGCTTGTACCTAGGCGGGTTCGACTACGAGCAGTACTTC. Translation gives CASSLYLGGFDYEQYF.

The V call is TRBV7-8, the J call TRBJ2-1; D ambiguous. Trimming removed 0 bases from V and 0 bases from J, with 6 bases in between. The germline gives CDR1 SGHVS, CDR2 FQNEAQ. The CDR3 covers 15 residues. CDR3 nucleotides: TGTGCCAGCAGCTTAGCCGGGTACTCCTACAATGAGCAGTTCTTC. It encodes CASSLAGYSYNEQFF.

The chain has TRBV28 and TRBJ2-7, with a tentative D call TRBD1 (5 bases). Germline CDR1 and CDR2: MDHEN and SYDVKM. The CDR3 is 15 amino acids. V lost 3 bases, J lost 8 bases, and 20 bases lay in between. DNA for the CDR3: TGTGCCAGCAGTTTGATGGGGCGAGATACCTATCAGCAGTACTTC. Residues: CASSLMGRDTYQQYF.

This clone was picked up a small number of times. The CDR3 DNA sequence: TGTGCCAGCAGTGAAGCGCTCTCGCTAGCGGGAGTCGCTGGGCGGGAGCTGTTTTTT. Encoded protein: CASSEALSLAGVAGRELFF. This chain connects TRBV6-1 to TRBJ2-2; 10 bases agree with TRBD2. Germline V lookup: CDR1 MNHNS, CDR2 SASEGT. The CDR3 runs to 19 residues. With V trimmed by 0 bases and J by 9 bases, 16 bases remained unmatched.

CDR3 sequence: CASSLVSPSTDTQYF. CDR3 coding DNA: TGCGCCAGCAGCTTGGTCAGCCCTAGCACAGATACGCAGTATTTT. The chain uses TRBV5-1 and TRBJ2-3; unclear D gene. The CDR3 covers 15 residues. Trimming cost V 0 bases and J 0 bases, with 8 bases left between them. Germline CDR1 is SGHRS and CDR2 is YFSETQ.

The V gene is TRBV2, the J gene TRBJ1-5; D is uncertain. Looked up from germline, CDR1 is SNHLY and CDR2 is FYNNEI. Trimming shortened V by 1 base and J by 6 bases, and 7 bases separated the two germline ends. The CDR3 sequence is 13 residues long. CDR3 sequence: CASSEEVVQPQHF. The CDR3 nucleotides are TGTGCCAGCAGTGAAGAGGTGGTTCAGCCCCAGCATTTT.

A few counts support this clone. This sequence joins TRBV7-9 and TRBJ1-1; 9 nucleotides match TRBD1. The V gene end was trimmed by 1 base and the J gene end by 5 bases; junction bases not matched to a gene: 5. In germline, CDR1 is SEHNR, CDR2 FQNEAQ (reference sequence). The CDR3 is 15 amino acids. The CDR3 region has the DNA TGTGCCAGCAGCTTAGGAGGGACAGGGAGGACTGAAGCTTTCTTT. This codes for CASSLGGTGRTEAFF. The full variable domain, rest sourced from reference TRBV7-9 and TRBJ1-1, is DTGVSQNPRHKITKRGQNVTFRCDPISEHNRLYWYRQTLGQGPEFLTYFQNEAQLEKSRLLSDRFSAERPKGSFSTLEIQRTEQGDSAMYLCASSLGGTGRTEAFFGQGTRLTVV.

This clone was picked up a small number of times. The genes are TRBV9 and TRBJ2-1, with TRBD2 matching over 9 bases. The germline V gene has CDR1 SGDLS and CDR2 YYNGEE. The CDR3 extends over 15 amino acids. V was clipped by 3 bases and J by 4 bases; unmatched bases: 5. CDR3 protein: CASSASGGKYNEQFF. The CDR3 nucleotides read TGTGCCAGCAGCGCGAGCGGGGGGAAGTACAATGAGCAGTTCTTC.

CDR3 coding DNA: TGTGCCAGCAGCCCCGGGACTAGCAGCCAAGAGACCCAGTACTTC. It specifies CASSPGTSSQETQYF. The chain joins TRBV5-4 to TRBJ2-5, with 9 bases lining up with TRBD2. The CDR3 is 15 residues long. V lost 4 bases and J lost 1; bases outside the gene matches: 5. Per germline, CDR1 SGHNT and CDR2 YYREEE (reference sequence).

In this sample, this clone turned up a few times. This sequence joins TRBV6-5 and TRBJ2-5; D is tentatively TRBD1 or TRBD2 (5 bases each). Germline V gives CDR1 MNHEY, CDR2 SVGAGI. The CDR3 length is 13 residues. V lost 10 bases, J lost 7 bases, and 19 bases lay in between. The CDR3 region is CAISIDGAGTQYF. Here the CDR3 DNA reads TGTGCCATTTCGATCGACGGGGCTGGGACCCAGTACTTC.

A remark on this clone: Other DNA sequences within the sample encode an identical CDR3. The chain is built from TRBV29-1 and TRBJ2-5; 9 nucleotides match TRBD1. CDR3 length equals 17 residues. Germline CDR1 is SQVTM and CDR2 is ANQGSEA. Losses at the gene ends were 0 bases for V and 7 bases for J; bases not matched to a gene: 15. CDR3 sequence (DNA): TGCAGCGTTGAAGATCAGGGGGGACAGGGTCGACGAGGGACCCAGTACTTC. Translation gives CSVEDQGGQGRRGTQYF. Filled out from reference TRBV29-1 and TRBJ2-5, the complete variable domain reads SAVISQKPSRDICQRGTSLTIQCQVDSQVTMMFWYRQQPGQSLTLIATANQGSEATYESGFVIDKFPISRPNLTFSTLTVSNMSPEDSSIYLCSVEDQGGQGRRGTQYFGPGTRLLVL.

This clone was found a few times. The gene calls are TRBV30 and TRBJ2-5, with 8 nucleotides matching TRBD1. The CDR3 sequence is 14 residues long. From germline, CDR1 is GTSNPN and CDR2 SVGIG (reference sequence). V gave up 5 bases and J gave up 5 bases; unmatched junction bases: 10. CDR3: CAWHGRTGKETQYF. As DNA, the CDR3 is TGTGCCTGGCACGGACGGACAGGGAAGGAGACCCAGTACTTC.

Written as DNA, the CDR3 is TGTGCCAGCAGTGAATCACCAGGGGCCGGGGAGCTGTTTTTT. Protein sequence: CASSESPGAGELFF. V usage is TRBV25-1 and J usage is TRBJ2-2, with a tentative D call TRBD1 (6 bases). The CDR3 contains 14 residues. V dropped 1 base and J dropped 6 bases, with 9 bases sitting between them. Germline CDR1 reads MGHDK; CDR2 reads SYGVNS.

This clone was counted only a few times. This rearrangement joins TRBV7-2 to TRBJ1-2, with D perhaps TRBD1 (6 bases). The CDR3 is 14 residues long. Trimming stripped 5 bases from V and 7 bases from J, with 17 bases between. Germline lookup yields CDR1 SGHTA and CDR2 FQGNSA. CDR3 nucleotide sequence: TGTGCCAGCAGCATTTACAGGGCGGGAGGTGGCTACACCTTC. Translated: CASSIYRAGGGYTF.

This clone has more than one count but fewer than ten. The chain employs TRBV28 and TRBJ1-5, with 8 bases that match TRBD1. Germline-derived CDR1 and CDR2 are MDHEN and SYDVKM. Trimming removed 0 bases from V and 7 bases from J; junction bases left unmatched: 8. There are 16 residues in the CDR3. CDR3 region: CASSLWGRGRVQPQHF. The CDR3 bases are TGTGCCAGCAGTTTATGGGGCAGGGGGCGGGTACAGCCCCAGCATTTT.

This clone was counted a few times. The chain couples TRBV30 to TRBJ1-2; D remains unclear. Per germline, CDR1 GTSNPN and CDR2 SVGIG (reference sequence). V was clipped by 3 bases and J by 2 bases, with 7 bases between them. The CDR3 is made up of 12 amino acids. The CDR3, as DNA: TGTGCCTGGAGCCCAACGAACTATGGCTACACCTTC. Protein product: CAWSPTNYGYTF.

This clone appeared a few times. This sequence joins TRBV16 and TRBJ1-6, with 9 bases that match TRBD1. J gave up 8 bases and V 2 bases, and 4 bases lay outside the gene matches. This CDR3 region has 15 residues. Germline V gene sequence: CDR1 KGHSY, CDR2 FQNENV. CDR3 nucleotide sequence: TGTGCCAGCAGCCAACCGGGACAGGGCTATTCACCCCTCCACTTT. Its protein product is CASSQPGQGYSPLHF.

This chain links TRBV9 with TRBJ1-5, with 8 bases aligning to TRBD1. J lost 4 bases, V lost 0 bases, and 9 bases had no gene match. Looked up from germline, CDR1 is SGDLS and CDR2 is YYNGEE. The CDR3 is 17 residues long. CDR3 in DNA: TGTGCCAGCAGCGTAGATTCGGGACAGGCAGGAAATCAGCCCCAGCATTTT. As protein: CASSVDSGQAGNQPQHF.

DNA for the CDR3: TGCGCCAGCAGCCAAGATCGGCTTAACTATGGCTACACCTTC. This encodes CASSQDRLNYGYTF. The genes are TRBV4-3 and TRBJ1-2; D is unresolved. CDR3 length: 14 amino acids. From germline, CDR1 is LGHNA and CDR2 YSLEER. V was trimmed by 0 bases and J by 1 base, leaving 6 bases between them.

The V and J genes are TRBV2 and TRBJ2-3; no firm D call. With 1 base removed from V and 8 bases from J, the gap between germline ends came to 16 bases. The germline V gene encodes CDR1 SNHLY and CDR2 FYNNEI. The CDR3 spans 15 residues. The CDR3 loop reads CASSEVGWGLGTQYF. The CDR3 DNA is TGTGCCAGCAGTGAAGTGGGTTGGGGTCTCGGTACGCAGTATTTT.